This is a list of T cell receptor beta chains from one sample in a study of T cell responses to AZD1222 COVID-19 vaccine. The data were produced by immunoSEQ multiplex PCR, yet TCRdb's version contains in-frame clones alone and is incomplete. The sample has 150,000 to 250,000 clones; more than 85% are singletons. Sequencing was performed on peripheral blood, taken 28 days after the second AZD1222 dose. Receptor source: an adult who received the AZD1222 COVID-19 vaccine. Both conserved end residues are trimmed from each CDR3.

V,J,length,CDR3
TRBV6-5,TRBJ2-7,13,ASSYKGQGPYEQY
TRBV5-1,TRBJ1-1,15,ASSLGPKRGLNTEAF
TRBV4-1,TRBJ1-4,10,ASSQGGEKLF
TRBV7-3,TRBJ1-2,12,ASSANKGGSGYT
TRBV9,TRBJ2-2,14,ASSVTSASPTGELF
TRBV10-2,TRBJ2-7,14,ASSEGWGEGSGEQY
TRBV27,TRBJ2-4,11,ASSPRTGNIQY
TRBV30,TRBJ1-3,10,AWSEDGGTIY
TRBV9,TRBJ1-1,14,ASSPEAGTRVTEAF
TRBV28,TRBJ1-1,14,ASSSGTGVWSTEAF
TRBV13,TRBJ2-5,13,ASSLTRTGGETQY
TRBV5-1,TRBJ1-1,12,ASSLEGSGTEAF
TRBV28,TRBJ1-4,15,ASTDKNRGPTNEKLF
TRBV5-1,TRBJ1-5,12,ASSLEGGNQPQH
TRBV6-5,TRBJ2-2,12,ASSYSWDGEELF
TRBV30,TRBJ2-7,11,AWSPGTGYEQY
TRBV11-3,TRBJ2-7,15,ASSDTWGLQGRYEQY
TRBV2,TRBJ2-3,13,ASSASLVLADTQY
TRBV27,TRBJ1-5,15,ASSGTGGSYSNQPQH
TRBV14,TRBJ2-1,12,ASRATGWKNEQF
TRBV29-1,TRBJ1-2,11,SVVDGRNYGYT
TRBV24-1,TRBJ1-3,13,ATSDPGISGNTIY
TRBV7-2,TRBJ1-6,13,ASSLEKGRSSPLH
TRBV28,TRBJ2-3,11,ASSLRATDTQY
TRBV12-5,TRBJ2-5,11,ASTLGREETQY
TRBV3-1/TRBV3-2,TRBJ2-1,14,ASSQVAGSSYNEQF
TRBV15,TRBJ2-3,10,ATRGVADTQY
TRBV5-6,TRBJ2-1,14,ASSFMLQGAYNEQF
TRBV7-3,TRBJ2-1,13,ASSAPGAVKNEQF
TRBV18,TRBJ2-7,10,ASSRGMYEQY
TRBV28,TRBJ1-4,10,ASSSGNEKLF
TRBV28,TRBJ1-5,14,ASSYSWGTENQPQH
TRBV28,TRBJ1-2,13,ASRATGTGINGYT
TRBV6-2/TRBV6-3,TRBJ2-3,9,ASSTPVGTY
TRBV6-2/TRBV6-3,TRBJ2-2,11,ASTPGRTGELF
TRBV10-1,TRBJ1-5,11,ASSGSRGGTQH
TRBV28,TRBJ2-7,10,ASSPEPREQY
TRBV5-4,TRBJ2-7,10,ASSLDRDRVV
TRBV20-1,TRBJ1-1,9,SARSSTEAF
TRBV11-2,TRBJ1-6,13,ASSLAVGGNSPLH
TRBV21-1,TRBJ2-7,14,ASSKGVTGSAYEQY
TRBV28,TRBJ2-4,11,ASSSIDKFIQY
TRBV28,TRBJ1-2,12,ASSATQVDYGYT
TRBV18,TRBJ2-1,16,ASSPQRAGLRSYNEQF
TRBV28,TRBJ2-7,13,ASTLDRGGFYEQY
TRBV7-9,TRBJ2-7,11,ASSQGGLYEQY
TRBV6-5,TRBJ2-7,12,ASSYSAGPYEQY
TRBV7-2,TRBJ1-5,13,ASSLTPGQGELQH
TRBV6-4,TRBJ2-1,13,ASSEVAGAYNEQF
TRBV6-6,TRBJ1-2,11,ASSPDRYYGYT
TRBV6-1,TRBJ1-1,10,ASSEFWGGAF
TRBV4-3,TRBJ2-7,17,ASSQVVFQGPESSYEQY
TRBV10-1,TRBJ2-3,11,ASSESRADTQY
TRBV24-1,TRBJ2-2,11,ATSDFGTGELF
TRBV7-8,TRBJ1-6,12,ASSLARSPGTLH
TRBV27,TRBJ1-6,13,ASSLTRAGDSPLH